The following is a T cell receptor beta chain sequence with its context. This clonotype was observed a handful of times. The target of this receptor is not known. Base qualities are not provided; no much larger clone lies one nucleotide away. Library generation was performed with 5' RACE. The reads were generated on an Illumina HiSeq 2500. A second roughly 6 to 12 cycle PCR used a sample-barcoded 5' primer and a J-beta primer mix. A unique molecular identifier was introduced onto each TCR beta cDNA molecule by a template-switch 5' adaptor carrying 12 random nucleotides. At least 3 million CDR3-containing paired-end reads were obtained from each sample. The Mint cDNA synthesis kit, primed by a TRBC-specific oligonucleotide, was used to synthesize first-strand cDNA from all RNA. After uracil-DNA glycosylase treatment, a first 18-cycle PCR used universal primers M1SS and BC2_uni_R on all cDNA. Regarding the original processing steps: For normalization, 1 million high-quality reads were randomly selected from each sample, with every read carrying a distinct molecular identifier. Instead of being binned into consensus sequences, reads that shared molecular identifiers were thrown out. CDR3 identification, clonotype clustering and error correction used MiTCR with a Q25 quality threshold and the strictest error-elimination algorithm. A nonparametric unseen species model with Euler transformation was used to estimate a lower bound on total TCR beta diversity. TCRdb reanalyzed the raw reads on its own, using fastp at Q25 for trimming and MiXCR for clone calling, and kept in-frame beta chains. Here each entry gathers all rows of one CDR3 protein and keeps the most common genes and DNA. TCRdb, rather than the study authors, made the V and J calls. The table for this sample lists 920,000 or so distinct CDR3 sequences; 45% of them were counted only once. 18% of the sample comes from the top ten.

These data belong to a study of blood T cells in healthy people across ages (dated by TCRdb to between 2015 and 2016). As for the study more broadly: In model experiments, roughly one uniquely barcoded TCR beta cDNA molecule per two T cells was captured by template switching. Donors were grouped into four age groups: young (average approximately 15 years), middle-aged (less than 40), aged (about 60) and long-lived (approximately 75). To track age-related changes in TCR beta repertoire diversity, the study relied on deep sequencing normalized with unique cDNA molecular identifiers. To avoid experimental bias, donors of different ages were spread randomly across the sequencing lanes. Two additional independent replicas of 1 million unique cDNA reads from the same blood draw were analyzed for two donors (one aged 18 to 30 and one aged 80 or older).

The paper's findings and limits, for the study overall: As age increased, observed TCR beta diversity per million T cells dropped in a roughly linear way, and a significant reduction was already evident by age 40. The long-lived group showed more naive CD4+ T cells, fewer expanded clones and increased TCR diversity than the aged group, suggesting age selection. Because profiling used bulk unsorted PBMCs, naive and antigen-experienced compartments could not be compared conclusively. Estimates of total diversity based on one million sequenced T cells were considered lower bounds and underestimates. Donor CMV infection status was unknown, potentially confounding age-related changes in expanded clonotypes. There was a strong correlation between observed TCR beta diversity and the percentage of naive T cells measured by flow cytometry.

The donors were roughly 40 Caucasian individuals from Russia, aged 6 to 90 years, who were systemically healthy. Roughly 10 milliliters of peripheral blood were drawn from each donor into EDTA-treated Vacutainer tubes. Ficoll-Paque density-gradient centrifugation was used to isolate PBMCs, with at least 6 million per sample. Trizol reagent was used to extract total RNA from the PBMCs, yielding at least 5.5 micrograms per sample. Naive CD45RAhigh/CD27high T cell percentages were measured by flow cytometry on a PBMC aliquot from every donor. The germline V gene (reference sequence) supplies CDR1 DFQATT and CDR2 SNEGSKA. From the cysteine up to the phenylalanine, the CDR3 has a length of 13 residues. Only the CDR3 portion is preserved as DNA: 39 bases, with reading frame beginning at the first base. A distance of 11 bases separates the germline ends of V and J, which lose 2 bases and 4 bases respectively.

The rearranged segments are TRBV20-1 and TRBJ2-5, with the D segment identity uncertain. The receptor comes from a woman aged 55-69 years in good health. Sequencing was done on a sample of blood. Here the CDR3 is given as CSARSFSGETQYF. The bases read TGCAGTGCTAGATCCTTTTCGGGAGAGACCCAGTACTTC.